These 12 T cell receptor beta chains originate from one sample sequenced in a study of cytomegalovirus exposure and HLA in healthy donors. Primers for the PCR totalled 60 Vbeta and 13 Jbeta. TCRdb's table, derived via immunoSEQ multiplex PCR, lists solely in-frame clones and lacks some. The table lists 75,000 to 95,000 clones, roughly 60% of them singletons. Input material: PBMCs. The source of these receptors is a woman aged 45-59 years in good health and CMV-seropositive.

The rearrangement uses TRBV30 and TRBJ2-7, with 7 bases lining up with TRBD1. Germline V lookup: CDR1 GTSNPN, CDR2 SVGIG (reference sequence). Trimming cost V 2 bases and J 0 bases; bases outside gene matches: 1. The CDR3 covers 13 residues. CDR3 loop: CAWSRQGSYEQYF. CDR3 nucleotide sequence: TGTGCCTGGAGTCGACAGGGCTCCTACGAGCAGTACTTC.

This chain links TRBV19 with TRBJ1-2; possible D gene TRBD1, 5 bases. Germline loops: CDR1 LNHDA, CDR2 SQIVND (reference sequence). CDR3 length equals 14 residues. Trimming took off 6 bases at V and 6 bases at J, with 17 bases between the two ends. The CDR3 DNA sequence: TGTGCCAGTAGCCCAGTATTCAGGGAGGATGGCTACACCTTC. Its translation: CASSPVFREDGYTF.

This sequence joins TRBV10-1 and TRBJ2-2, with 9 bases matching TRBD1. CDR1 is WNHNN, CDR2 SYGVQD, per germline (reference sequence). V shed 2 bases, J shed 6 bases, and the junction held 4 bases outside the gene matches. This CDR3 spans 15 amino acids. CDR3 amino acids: CASSEGGTGPGELFF. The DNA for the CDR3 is TGCGCCAGCAGTGAGGGCGGGACAGGGCCCGGGGAGCTGTTTTTT.

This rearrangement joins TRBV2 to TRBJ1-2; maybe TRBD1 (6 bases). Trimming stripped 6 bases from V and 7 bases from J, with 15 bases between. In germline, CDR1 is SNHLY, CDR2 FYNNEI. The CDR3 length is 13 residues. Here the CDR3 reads CASRGTGLVGYTF. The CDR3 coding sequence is TGTGCCAGCAGAGGCACAGGGTTGGTTGGCTACACCTTC.

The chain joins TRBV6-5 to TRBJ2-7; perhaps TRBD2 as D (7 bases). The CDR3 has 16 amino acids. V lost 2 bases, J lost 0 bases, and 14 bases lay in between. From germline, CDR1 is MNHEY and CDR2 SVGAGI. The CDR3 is CASSYRAGAHSYEQYF. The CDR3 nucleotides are TGTGCCAGCAGTTACAGGGCGGGGGCCCACTCCTACGAGCAGTACTTC.

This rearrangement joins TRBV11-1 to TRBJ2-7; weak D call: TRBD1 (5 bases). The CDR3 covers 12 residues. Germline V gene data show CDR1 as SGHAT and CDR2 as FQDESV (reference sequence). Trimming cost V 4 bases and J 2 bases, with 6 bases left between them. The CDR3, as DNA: TGTGCCAGCAGCTCGGACACCTACGAGCAGTACTTC. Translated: CASSSDTYEQYF.

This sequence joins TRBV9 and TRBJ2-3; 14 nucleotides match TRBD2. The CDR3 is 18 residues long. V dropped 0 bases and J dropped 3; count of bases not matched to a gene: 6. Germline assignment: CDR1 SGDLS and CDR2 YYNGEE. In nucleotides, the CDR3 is TGTGCCAGCAGCGTAGGACTAGCGGGGGGGGACGGAACAGATACGCAGTATTTT. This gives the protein CASSVGLAGGDGTDTQYF.

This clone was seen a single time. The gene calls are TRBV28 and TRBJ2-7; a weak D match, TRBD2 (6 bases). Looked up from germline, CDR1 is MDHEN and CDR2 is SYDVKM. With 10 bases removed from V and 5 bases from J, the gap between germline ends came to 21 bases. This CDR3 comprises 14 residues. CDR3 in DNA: TGTGCCACGGCCAGGGACTCCCGGACCAACGAGCAGTACTTC. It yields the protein CATARDSRTNEQYF.

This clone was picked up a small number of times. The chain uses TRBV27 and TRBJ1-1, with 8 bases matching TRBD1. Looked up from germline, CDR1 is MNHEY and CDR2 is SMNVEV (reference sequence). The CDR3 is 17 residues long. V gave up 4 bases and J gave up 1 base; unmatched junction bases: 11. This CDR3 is CASSSPADRGGNTEAFF. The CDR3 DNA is TGTGCCAGCAGTTCACCCGCAGACAGGGGCGGGAACACTGAAGCTTTCTTT.

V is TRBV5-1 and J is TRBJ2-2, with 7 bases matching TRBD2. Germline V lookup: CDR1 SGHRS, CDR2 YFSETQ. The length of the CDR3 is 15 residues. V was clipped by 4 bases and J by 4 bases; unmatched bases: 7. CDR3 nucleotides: TGCGCCAGCAGCGTCGGGACTACTCGCACCGGGGAGCTGTTTTTT. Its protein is CASSVGTTRTGELFF.

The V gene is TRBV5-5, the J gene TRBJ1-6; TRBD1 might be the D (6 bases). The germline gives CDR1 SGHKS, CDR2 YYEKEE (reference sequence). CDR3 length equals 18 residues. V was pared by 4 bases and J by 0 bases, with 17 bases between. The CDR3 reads CASSPQGIKSSYNSPLHF. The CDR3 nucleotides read TGTGCCAGCAGCCCCCAGGGGATTAAGAGCTCCTATAATTCACCCCTCCACTTT.

The CDR3 reads CASSPNRQGGHEAFF. CDR3 bases: TGTGCCAGCTCACCGAACCGACAGGGTGGACATGAAGCTTTCTTT. The chain links TRBV18 to TRBJ1-1; 7 bases map to TRBD1. Germline CDR1 reads KGHSH; CDR2 reads LQKENI. The V and J ends lost 3 bases and 7 bases, in that order; junction bases with no gene match: 11. The CDR3 contains 15 residues.